The 17 T cell receptor beta chains presented below share a single source sample, sequenced in a study of blood T cell repertoires in COVID-19. Sequencing was performed with immunoSEQ multiplex PCR; in TCRdb, only in-frame clones are kept and a portion is missing. The sample holds more than 85,000 clones, approximately 80% seen once. Sequenced sample: peripheral blood. The source is a human donor in a cohort sampled during active COVID-19.

The chain links TRBV28 to TRBJ2-2; 8 bases align to TRBD2. The CDR3 is 13 amino acids. The germline CDR1 and CDR2 sequences are MDHEN and SYDVKM. Trimming took 5 bases from V and 6 from J; bases not matched to a gene: 2. The CDR3 DNA follows: TGTGCCAGCAGTCGGGGGGGTGCCGGGGAGCTGTTTTTT. This gives the protein CASSRGGAGELFF.

CDR3 coding DNA: TGCGCCAGCCGTTCGGGACAGGGGATTGGGCACTCTGGAAACACCATATATTTT. Amino acid sequence: CASRSGQGIGHSGNTIYF. This chain uses TRBV5-1 with TRBJ1-3, with 10 bases matching TRBD1. With V trimmed by 7 bases and J by 0 bases, 13 bases remained unmatched. The CDR3 consists of 18 residues. Germline lookup yields CDR1 SGHRS and CDR2 YFSETQ.

The chain carries TRBV27 and TRBJ2-7; 12 nucleotides agree with TRBD1. The germline V gene has CDR1 MNHEY and CDR2 SMNVEV (reference sequence). J lost 9 bases, V lost 2 bases, and 5 bases had no gene match. The CDR3 length is 14 residues. The CDR3 protein is CASSLGDRGLAQYF. The CDR3 coding sequence is TGTGCCAGCAGTTTAGGGGACAGGGGGCTAGCGCAGTACTTC.

The chain combines TRBV5-5 with TRBJ2-3; D remains unclear. Germline V gene lookup returns CDR1 SGHKS and CDR2 YYEKEE (reference sequence). V was shortened by 0 bases and J by 1 base, with 12 bases between the two germline ends. The CDR3 is made up of 16 amino acids. For the CDR3, the DNA is TGTGCCAGCAGCTTGGCCCTCAACTACGGCACAGATACGCAGTATTTT. This codes for CASSLALNYGTDTQYF.

The chain carries TRBV11-3 and TRBJ1-1; D remains ambiguous. The germline V and J ends were trimmed by 1 base and 3 bases, with 3 bases remaining between them. CDR3 length: 12 amino acids. The germline gives CDR1 SGHNT, CDR2 YENEEA. DNA for the CDR3: TGTGCCAGCAGCTTAGTAGACACTGAAGCTTTCTTT. Its protein is CASSLVDTEAFF.

The rearrangement links TRBV5-8 to TRBJ1-1; TRBD1 is a possible D gene (5 bases). The CDR3 consists of 14 residues. Deletions cut 3 bases from V and 11 bases from J, with 20 bases between. The germline V gene encodes CDR1 SGHTS and CDR2 YDEGEE. CDR3: CASSWGGTAAKAFF. The CDR3 DNA reads TGTGCCAGCAGCTGGGGGGGGACCGCGGCGAAGGCTTTCTTT.

This clone was detected a few times. This rearrangement joins TRBV18 to TRBJ2-3, with 8 positions matching TRBD2. The junction had 10 bases not matched to a gene; V was cut back by 2 bases and J by 0 bases. The CDR3 runs to 18 residues. Germline CDR1 KGHSH, CDR2 LQKENI. The CDR3 protein is CASSPSRLARPSTDTQYF. The CDR3 DNA reads as TGTGCCAGCTCACCAAGCAGACTAGCGAGGCCTAGCACAGATACGCAGTATTTT.

This clone was counted a few times. This rearrangement joins TRBV7-9 to TRBJ1-5; 7 bases map to TRBD1. Germline CDR1 is SEHNR and CDR2 is FQNEAQ (reference sequence). The V segment lost 5 bases and the J segment 5 bases; nucleotides outside the gene matches: 3. The CDR3 runs 13 residues. The CDR3 DNA sequence: TGTGCCAGCAGCCCGGGACAGTATCAGCCCCAGCATTTT. This sequence encodes CASSPGQYQPQHF. The whole variable domain, filled in from reference TRBV7-9 and TRBJ1-5, reads DTGVSQNPRHKITKRGQNVTFRCDPISEHNRLYWYRQTLGQGPEFLTYFQNEAQLEKSRLLSDRFSAERPKGSFSTLEIQRTEQGDSAMYLCASSPGQYQPQHFGDGTRLSIL.

The rearrangement links TRBV3-1 (or the pseudogene TRBV3-2) to TRBJ1-1; no reliable D call. From germline, CDR1 is LGHDT and CDR2 YNNKEL (reference sequence). Trimming cost V 3 bases and J 5 bases, with 16 bases left between them. This CDR3 is built from 15 residues. CDR3 residues: CASSQAGRGGTEAFF. The CDR3 DNA is TGTGCCAGCAGCCAGGCCGGACGGGGAGGGACTGAAGCTTTCTTT.

The chain combines TRBV11-3 with TRBJ2-3; D is possibly TRBD2 (5 bases). The CDR3 has 16 residues. The germline V gene has CDR1 SGHNT and CDR2 YENEEA. V lost 2 bases, J lost 0 bases, and 12 bases lay in between. The CDR3 coding sequence is TGTGCCAGCAGCTTATCCAGCGGTCTTAGCACAGATACGCAGTATTTT. Translation: CASSLSSGLSTDTQYF. Full variable domain (missing parts from reference TRBV11-3 and TRBJ2-3): EAGVVQSPRYKIIEKKQPVAFWCNPISGHNTLYWYLQNLGQGPELLIRYENEEAVDDSQLPKDRFSAERLKGVDSTLKIQPAELGDSAVYLCASSLSSGLSTDTQYFGPGTRLTVL.

The V call is TRBV27, the J call TRBJ2-1; 9 bases match TRBD1. Germline V gives CDR1 MNHEY, CDR2 SMNVEV (reference sequence). The CDR3 has 15 amino acids. V lost 8 bases, J lost 4 bases, and 9 bases stayed unmatched. CDR3 nucleotides: TGTGCCAGCGGGGGGACAGGGCTCTGGTACAATGAGCAGTTCTTC. This gives the protein CASGGTGLWYNEQFF.

Only a few counts were recorded for this clone. V usage is TRBV6-6 and J usage is TRBJ1-2; D gene unclear. The CDR3 loop spans 12 amino acids. Per the germline V gene, CDR1 is MNHNY and CDR2 is SVGAGI (reference sequence). V was pared by 2 bases and J by 6 bases, with 7 bases between. The DNA of the CDR3 is TGTGCCAGCAGTTACGGGGAGGATGGCTACACCTTC. Protein: CASSYGEDGYTF.

V usage is TRBV4-3 and J usage is TRBJ1-1; D remains unclear. The ends were cut back, 2 bases at V and 5 bases at J, with 18 bases in the middle. The CDR3 extends over 16 amino acids. CDR1 and CDR2 from the germline V gene are LGHNA and YSLEER. CDR3 residues: CASSQHPGRAGTEAFF. As DNA, the CDR3 is TGCGCCAGCAGCCAACATCCGGGCCGGGCGGGAACTGAAGCTTTCTTT.

This sequence joins TRBV28 and TRBJ2-7; 11 bases fit TRBD2. Germline V gene sequence: CDR1 MDHEN, CDR2 SYDVKM. The CDR3 is 14 residues long. Trimming at V came to 8 bases and at J to 2 bases, leaving 5 bases not matched to a gene. The DNA for the CDR3 is TGTGCCAGCCTTAGCGGGGGGGCGGCCTACGAGCAGTACTTC. This sequence encodes CASLSGGAAYEQYF.

This clone showed up just once. The chain is built from TRBV2 and TRBJ2-2, with a possible D match to TRBD1 (5 bases). This CDR3 is 16 amino acids long. The V and J ends lost 4 bases and 4 bases respectively, with 16 bases between them. Per the germline V gene, CDR1 is SNHLY and CDR2 is FYNNEI. In nucleotides, the CDR3 is TGTGCCAGCAGTGGTGTTTTGGGGCTGGGCACCGGGGAGCTGTTTTTT. It encodes CASSGVLGLGTGELFF.

The chain has TRBV4-1 and TRBJ1-4; D is perhaps TRBD1 (5 bases). Germline values: CDR1 MGHRA, CDR2 YSYEKL. This CDR3 spans 15 amino acids. Trimming stripped 1 base from V and 4 bases from J, with 10 bases between. The CDR3 coding sequence is TGCGCCAGCAGCCAAGGGTGGGGGGGTAATGAAAAACTGTTTTTT. Its translation is CASSQGWGGNEKLFF.

This chain joins TRBV4-3 and TRBJ2-7, with no clear D. The CDR3 consists of 14 residues. The germline gives CDR1 LGHNA, CDR2 YSLEER. Trimming shortened V by 0 bases and J by 0 bases, and 6 bases separated the two germline ends. The chain's CDR3 is CASSQDPDSYEQYF. The DNA for the CDR3 is TGCGCCAGCAGCCAAGACCCAGACTCCTACGAGCAGTACTTC.